This passage covers 16 T cell receptor beta chains from one sample sequenced in a study of blood T cell repertoires in COVID-19. Profiled with immunoSEQ multiplex PCR; TCRdb holds only in-frame clones, not every one. The table shows 250,000 to 400,000 clones, with 85% to 90% occurring only once. Sequenced: peripheral blood. The source of these receptors is a woman in her twenties or thirties with COVID-19, enrolled during active disease.

The rearrangement uses TRBV5-8 and TRBJ2-1; D perhaps matches TRBD2 (5 bases). V lost 1 base to trimming and J lost 4 bases, with 6 bases between them. This CDR3 contains 13 residues. The germline V gene encodes CDR1 SGHTS and CDR2 YDEGEE. DNA for the CDR3: TGTGCCAGCAGCTTGTGGACTTACAATGAGCAGTTCTTC. Translating it yields CASSLWTYNEQFF.

This clone has a handful of counts. The V call is TRBV3-1 (or the pseudogene TRBV3-2), the J call TRBJ2-1, with 8 bases matching TRBD2. After removal of 4 bases from V and 9 bases from J, the junction contained 11 bases not matched to a gene. CDR3 size: 15 residues. From germline, CDR1 is LGHDT and CDR2 YNNKEL (reference sequence). The CDR3 protein is CASSPIRLAWSEQFF. The CDR3, as DNA: TGTGCCAGCAGCCCGATCCGACTAGCGTGGTCTGAGCAGTTCTTC.

The chain couples TRBV27 to TRBJ1-6; D may be TRBD1 (6 bases). The CDR3 runs 14 residues. V was pared by 0 bases and J by 9 bases, with 9 bases between. Germline V lookup: CDR1 MNHEY, CDR2 SMNVEV (reference sequence). DNA of the CDR3: TGTGCCAGCAGTTTATCGGGGGCAGGTTCACCCCTCCACTTT. This sequence encodes CASSLSGAGSPLHF.

The rearrangement links TRBV7-9 to TRBJ2-5; 11 nucleotides agree with TRBD2. Trimming at V came to 2 bases and at J to 3 bases, leaving 2 bases not matched to a gene. The CDR3 spans 15 residues. The germline V gene has CDR1 SEHNR and CDR2 FQNEAQ (reference sequence). The CDR3 coding sequence is TGTGCCAGCAGCTTATCACTAGCGGGAGAAGAGACCCAGTACTTC. Its protein product is CASSLSLAGEETQYF.

V usage is TRBV6-4 and J usage is TRBJ2-3; 8 bases map to TRBD1. The CDR3 is made up of 12 amino acids. J gave up 8 bases and V 5 bases, and 3 bases lay outside the gene matches. The V gene's germline CDR1 is MRHNA and CDR2 SNTAGT. The chain's CDR3 is CASSQDRATQYF. CDR3 DNA sequence: TGTGCCAGCAGTCAGGACAGGGCTACGCAGTATTTT.

The chain is built from TRBV5-6 and TRBJ2-7, with 12 nucleotides matching TRBD2. This CDR3 contains 15 residues. With V trimmed by 4 bases and J by 5 bases, 7 bases remained unmatched. The germline gives CDR1 SGHDT, CDR2 YYEEEE. CDR3 loop: CASSKQLAGGHEQYF. Here the CDR3 DNA reads TGTGCCAGCAGCAAACAACTAGCGGGAGGACACGAGCAGTACTTC.

The chain carries TRBV14 and TRBJ2-5; the match to TRBD2 covers 10 bases. This CDR3 has 14 amino acids. V lost 2 bases, J lost 5 bases, and 2 bases stayed unmatched. Germline assignment: CDR1 SGHDN and CDR2 FVKESK. The CDR3 region has the DNA TGTGCCAGCAGCCAACTAGCGGGAGTCGAGACCCAGTACTTC. This sequence encodes CASSQLAGVETQYF.

This clone was counted only a few times. This chain connects TRBV25-1 to TRBJ2-7; 7 nucleotides align to TRBD1. Germline trimming cut 3 bases from V and 4 bases from J; bases unmatched to any gene: 3. Looked up from germline, CDR1 is MGHDK and CDR2 is SYGVNS. This CDR3 is 13 amino acids long. In DNA form, the CDR3 reads TGTGCCAGCAGTGAGGCAGGGGGTTACGAGCAGTACTTC. Amino acid sequence: CASSEAGGYEQYF.

This clone appeared once. The V call is TRBV18, the J call TRBJ1-1, with a tentative D call TRBD1 (6 bases). V was pared by 1 base and J by 5 bases, with 17 bases between. The CDR3 sequence is 16 residues long. Per germline, CDR1 KGHSH and CDR2 LQKENI. CDR3 amino acids: CASSPRLGWQGTEAFF. DNA for the CDR3: TGTGCCAGCTCACCACGGCTTGGCTGGCAGGGGACTGAAGCTTTCTTT.

Here the CDR3 DNA reads TGTGCCAGCTCAGGGGACAGCTACAACTATGGCTACACCTTC. This gives the protein CASSGDSYNYGYTF. The chain carries TRBV18 and TRBJ1-2; 7 positions agree with TRBD1. CDR1 is KGHSH, CDR2 LQKENI, per germline. The CDR3 is 14 residues long. V lost 5 bases to trimming and J lost 2 bases; unmatched junction nucleotides: 5.

The chain has TRBV28 and TRBJ1-5; no firm D call. Trimming pared 3 bases from V and 0 bases from J, leaving 21 bases between. This CDR3 has 19 amino acids. Germline CDR1 and CDR2: MDHEN and SYDVKM. CDR3 protein: CASSFARGPRLYSNQPQHF. The CDR3, as DNA: TGTGCCAGCAGTTTCGCACGTGGTCCTAGACTCTATAGCAATCAGCCCCAGCATTTT.

This clone showed up just a few times. The chain carries TRBV5-1 and TRBJ1-2; the match to TRBD1 covers 9 bases. Losses at the gene ends were 3 bases for V and 4 bases for J; bases not matched to a gene: 7. CDR3 length equals 15 residues. CDR1 and CDR2 from the germline V gene are SGHRS and YFSETQ. DNA for the CDR3: TGCGCCAGCAGCTCCTCATCGGACAGGGGCTATGGCTACACCTTC. This sequence encodes CASSSSSDRGYGYTF. Full variable domain (missing parts from reference TRBV5-1 and TRBJ1-2): KAGVTQTPRYLIKTRGQQVTLSCSPISGHRSVSWYQQTPGQGLQFLFEYFSETQRNKGNFPGRFSGRQFSNSRSEMNVSTLELGDSALYLCASSSSSDRGYGYTFGSGTRLTVV.

The gene calls are TRBV5-6 and TRBJ2-5; 9 bases match TRBD2. This CDR3 has 14 amino acids. Germline CDR1 is SGHDT and CDR2 is YYEEEE. Trimming at V came to 3 bases and at J to 2 bases, leaving 2 bases not matched to a gene. CDR3 amino acids: CASSWSGRQETQYF. In DNA form, the CDR3 reads TGTGCCAGCAGCTGGAGCGGGAGGCAAGAGACCCAGTACTTC.

V is TRBV11-3 and J is TRBJ2-1, with 14 bases identical to TRBD2. Germline V lookup: CDR1 SGHNT, CDR2 YENEEA. J lost 8 bases, V lost 6 bases, and 12 bases had no gene match. This CDR3 contains 17 residues. CDR3 protein: CASSSGKPGLAGDEQFF. The CDR3 nucleotides are TGTGCCAGCAGTTCCGGGAAACCGGGACTAGCGGGAGATGAGCAGTTCTTC. Full variable domain (outside the CDR3, taken from reference TRBV11-3 and TRBJ2-1): EAGVVQSPRYKIIEKKQPVAFWCNPISGHNTLYWYLQNLGQGPELLIRYENEEAVDDSQLPKDRFSAERLKGVDSTLKIQPAELGDSAVYLCASSSGKPGLAGDEQFFGPGTRLTVL.

This clone was seen only once. The rearrangement uses TRBV5-5 and TRBJ1-2, with 8 bases that match TRBD1. Germline V gives CDR1 SGHKS, CDR2 YYEKEE (reference sequence). The CDR3 has 13 amino acids. Trimming at V came to 4 bases and at J to 5 bases, leaving 4 bases not matched to a gene. The CDR3 loop is CASSVQGGYGYTF. The CDR3 DNA is TGTGCCAGCAGCGTACAGGGGGGATATGGCTACACCTTC.

V gene TRBV6-1 combines with J gene TRBJ2-3; 7 bases are a match to TRBD2. Germline CDR1 is MNHNS and CDR2 is SASEGT. V lost 3 bases and J lost 7; bases outside the gene matches: 13. This CDR3 is built from 16 residues. This CDR3 reads CASSDGGRESLYTQYF. As DNA, the CDR3 is TGTGCCAGCAGTGATGGTGGGCGGGAGAGTCTGTATACGCAGTATTTT.